Below, 10 T cell receptor beta chains from the same sample are listed, as sequenced in a study of CD8+ T cells in alopecia areata. Sequencing relied on a cDNA template that was reverse transcribed from extracted RNA. Sequenced by immunoSEQ multiplex PCR; TCRdb stores in-frame clones only, minus some. The top ten clones hold about 4.9% of a sample with approximately 150,000 clones, around 57% of them seen once. The specimen was CD4+ T cells sorted from blood. These receptors came from a human donor in good health.

The rearrangement joins TRBV27 to TRBJ2-3; D not certain. Germline assignment: CDR1 MNHEY and CDR2 SMNVEV (reference sequence). Trimming left V 5 bases short and J 3 bases short, with 18 bases between. The CDR3 runs 16 residues. CDR3 DNA: TGTGCCAGCAGTCCCCGGGTACTCAGGAATACAGATACGCAGTATTTT. Translating gives CASSPRVLRNTDTQYF.

The rearrangement joins TRBV7-2 to TRBJ2-6, with TRBD2 matching 8 bases. The germline V gene encodes CDR1 SGHTA and CDR2 FQGNSA. The length of the CDR3 is 16 residues. J gave up 2 bases and V 5 bases, and 5 bases lay outside the gene matches. CDR3 loop: CASSRLAGTGANVLTF. The CDR3 nucleotides read TGTGCCAGCAGCCGATTAGCGGGAACTGGGGCCAACGTCCTGACTTTC.

V is TRBV5-1 and J is TRBJ1-1, with D hard to call. Trimming cost V 2 bases and J 3 bases, with 14 bases left between them. In germline, CDR1 is SGHRS, CDR2 YFSETQ. CDR3 length: 15 amino acids. The CDR3 spells CASSLGQIRDTEAFF. In DNA, the CDR3 is TGCGCCAGCAGCTTAGGGCAAATTCGGGACACTGAAGCTTTCTTT. Together with reference TRBV5-1 and TRBJ1-1, the CDR3 gives the full variable domain: KAGVTQTPRYLIKTRGQQVTLSCSPISGHRSVSWYQQTPGQGLQFLFEYFSETQRNKGNFPGRFSGRQFSNSRSEMNVSTLELGDSALYLCASSLGQIRDTEAFFGQGTRLTVV.

There are a few counts of this clone. The chain has TRBV28 and TRBJ2-5, with D perhaps matching TRBD2 (5 bases). Trimming removed 5 bases at V and 3 bases at J, with 13 bases between. CDR3 length: 14 amino acids. CDR1 is MDHEN and CDR2 is SYDVKM in the germline V gene. This CDR3 is CASSHDPREETQYF. For the CDR3, the DNA is TGTGCCAGCAGTCACGACCCGAGGGAAGAGACCCAGTACTTC.

This clone showed up just a few times. The chain recombines TRBV29-1 with TRBJ2-3; tentative D call: TRBD2 (5 bases). The V end lost 6 bases, the J end lost 1 base, and 23 bases lay between the germline ends. The CDR3 covers 17 residues. Per germline, CDR1 SQVTM and CDR2 ANQGSEA. CDR3 DNA: TGCAGCGTCCTTATTGTGGGAGTTCTTCGAGGCACAGATACGCAGTATTTT. Its translation: CSVLIVGVLRGTDTQYF.

This clone was detected only a few times. The J gene is TRBJ2-3, the V gene TRBV11-2; possible D gene TRBD2, 6 bases. V was trimmed by 2 bases and J by 0 bases, leaving 15 bases between them. The germline gives CDR1 SGHAT, CDR2 FQNNGV. The CDR3 extends over 17 amino acids. The CDR3 DNA reads as TGTGCCAGCAGCTTATTATCGGGCGGGACTAGCACAGATACGCAGTATTTT. Translated: CASSLLSGGTSTDTQYF.

This clone was detected only a few times. The chain couples TRBV30 to TRBJ2-2; TRBD1 is a possible D gene (5 bases). The CDR3 runs to 15 residues. The V end was cut by 2 bases, the J end by 5 bases, with 15 bases between. Germline lookup yields CDR1 GTSNPN and CDR2 SVGIG (reference sequence). The CDR3 is CAWSPSRTRTGELFF. Written as DNA, the CDR3 is TGTGCCTGGAGTCCCAGCAGGACAAGGACCGGGGAGCTGTTTTTT.

This chain links TRBV30 with TRBJ2-5; 11 positions agree with TRBD2. The germline V gene has CDR1 GTSNPN and CDR2 SVGIG (reference sequence). Trimming took 3 bases from V and 4 from J; bases not matched to a gene: 4. This CDR3 has 14 amino acids. In DNA, the CDR3 is TGTGCCTGGAGACTAGCGGGAGCCGCAGAGACCCAGTACTTC. This gives the protein CAWRLAGAAETQYF.

The V call is TRBV4-1, the J call TRBJ2-1; no clear D. This CDR3 region has 17 residues. V lost 3 bases to trimming and J lost 0 bases, with 15 bases between them. Germline V gene data show CDR1 as MGHRA and CDR2 as YSYEKL. Here the CDR3 reads CASSQPLTLSSYNEQFF. DNA for the CDR3: TGCGCCAGCAGCCAGCCCCTAACATTGAGCTCCTACAATGAGCAGTTCTTC.

This chain links TRBV29-1 with TRBJ2-1; D is unclear. The ends were cut back, 2 bases at V and 6 bases at J, with 11 bases in the middle. The CDR3 is made up of 13 amino acids. The germline V gene has CDR1 SQVTM and CDR2 ANQGSEA. The CDR3 DNA is TGCAGCGTTGAATTAGGATTATCCAATGAGCAGTTCTTC. Translating it yields CSVELGLSNEQFF.